The 25 T cell receptor beta chains below were found in one sample sequenced in a study of CD8+ T cells in alopecia areata. Following RNA extraction, reverse transcription yielded cDNA that acted as the sequencing template. Profiling relied on immunoSEQ multiplex PCR, and the TCRdb table lists in-frame clones only, not all of them. The sample includes about 180,000 clones, 63% of them seen just once. The sample was CD4+ T cells sorted from blood, taken at week 0. These receptors all stem from a human donor with alopecia areata.

The rearrangement joins TRBV7-3 to TRBJ2-5; 10 bases line up with TRBD2. Germline CDR1 and CDR2: SGHTA and FQGTGA. The CDR3 has 14 residues. The V segment lost 5 bases and the J segment 3 bases; nucleotides outside the gene matches: 3. The CDR3 nucleotides read TGTGCCAGCAGCCCCACTAGCGGGGAAGAGACCCAGTACTTC. This gives the protein CASSPTSGEETQYF.

The rearrangement links TRBV7-2 to TRBJ1-1, with D possibly matching TRBD1 (5 bases). Trimming removed 1 base at V and 2 bases at J, with 8 bases between. This CDR3 spans 14 amino acids. CDR1 and CDR2 (germline): SGHTA, FQGNSA. The CDR3 is CASSLETANTEAFF. CDR3 sequence (DNA): TGTGCCAGCAGCTTAGAGACAGCCAACACTGAAGCTTTCTTT. Full variable domain (rest looked up from reference TRBV7-2 and TRBJ1-1): GAGVSQSPSNKVTEKGKDVELRCDPISGHTALYWYRQSLGQGLEFLIYFQGNSAPDKSGLPSDRFSAERTGGSVSTLTIQRTQQEDSAVYLCASSLETANTEAFFGQGTRLTVV.

The rearrangement joins TRBV25-1 to TRBJ1-2; no definite D call. CDR3 length: 13 amino acids. Germline V CDR1 and CDR2: MGHDK, SYGVNS. The V end was cut by 0 bases, the J end by 4 bases, with 6 bases between. The CDR3 coding sequence is TGTGCCAGCAGTGAATATTACGGCTATGGCTACACCTTC. Its translation is CASSEYYGYGYTF.

The chain carries TRBV29-1 and TRBJ1-2; the match to TRBD1 covers 7 bases. The V gene's germline CDR1 is SQVTM and CDR2 ANQGSEA. The length of the CDR3 is 12 residues. V shed 7 bases and J 5 bases; nucleotides not matched to a gene: 7. The CDR3 coding sequence is TGCAGCGCCCACGGGACAGATTATGGCTACACCTTC. Its protein product is CSAHGTDYGYTF. The full variable domain, with the rest looked up from reference TRBV29-1 and TRBJ1-2, is SAVISQKPSRDICQRGTSLTIQCQVDSQVTMMFWYRQQPGQSLTLIATANQGSEATYESGFVIDKFPISRPNLTFSTLTVSNMSPEDSSIYLCSAHGTDYGYTFGSGTRLTVV.

This chain joins TRBV25-1 and TRBJ2-7, with TRBD1 as a possible D gene (6 bases). Trimming took 2 bases from V and 7 from J, leaving 15 bases between them. From germline, CDR1 is MGHDK and CDR2 SYGVNS. This CDR3 has 14 amino acids. CDR3 nucleotides: TGTGCCAGCAGTGAAGTAAGGGGGAAGGGTGAGCAGTACTTC. Amino acids: CASSEVRGKGEQYF.

This chain joins TRBV7-2 and TRBJ1-2; no clear D. V lost 5 bases to trimming and J lost 8 bases, with 24 bases between them. The CDR3 extends over 16 amino acids. Germline assignment: CDR1 SGHTA and CDR2 FQGNSA. For the CDR3, the DNA is TGTGCCAGCAGCCCCCAACTCAGACGGGCACCCTTAGGCTACACCTTC. It specifies CASSPQLRRAPLGYTF.

This clone has only a few counts. This chain's CDR3 is CASSPRQGTTFNEQFF. In DNA form, the CDR3 reads TGTGCCAGCAGTCCACGACAGGGGACGACCTTCAATGAGCAGTTCTTC. V and J are TRBV7-3 and TRBJ2-1; 8 bases fit TRBD1. V trimming: 6 bases; J trimming: 6 bases; junction bases outside the gene matches: 13. The length of the CDR3 is 16 residues. CDR1 is SGHTA, CDR2 FQGTGA, per germline.

The chain recombines TRBV4-3 with TRBJ2-1; TRBD2 matches at 8 bases. The V segment lost 1 base and the J segment 7 bases; nucleotides outside the gene matches: 9. Germline V gene data show CDR1 as LGHNA and CDR2 as YSLEER. This CDR3 has 16 amino acids. CDR3 residues: CASSQGSSGGGNEQFF. The CDR3 coding sequence is TGCGCCAGCAGCCAAGGGTCCAGCGGGGGAGGAAATGAGCAGTTCTTC.

This clone was seen a single time. The chain uses TRBV19 and TRBJ2-1; D is undetermined. V lost 2 bases and J 12 bases, leaving 8 bases between the germline ends. The CDR3 loop spans 11 amino acids. Per the germline V gene, CDR1 is LNHDA and CDR2 is SQIVND (reference sequence). CDR3 loop: CASSILGMQFF. CDR3 nucleotides: TGTGCCAGTAGTATATTGGGTATGCAGTTCTTC.

The J gene is TRBJ1-2, the V gene TRBV6-6, with a possible D match to TRBD1 (5 bases). The ends were cut back, 7 bases at V and 4 bases at J, with 13 bases in the middle. The CDR3 contains 13 residues. The germline CDR1 and CDR2 sequences are MNHNY and SVGAGI (reference sequence). CDR3 coding DNA: TGTGCCAGCACCTCAGACAGAAGCTATGGCTACACCTTC. This codes for CASTSDRSYGYTF.

The chain uses TRBV18 and TRBJ1-2; possibly TRBD1 for D (5 bases). With 5 bases removed from V and 8 bases from J, the gap between germline ends came to 15 bases. The CDR3 runs 13 residues. Germline V gene lookup returns CDR1 KGHSH and CDR2 LQKENI. CDR3 sequence: CASSVDSLGGYTF. CDR3 coding DNA: TGTGCCAGCTCAGTAGACAGTCTCGGGGGCTACACCTTC.

The rearrangement uses TRBV4-3 and TRBJ1-1; 8 positions match TRBD1. Germline-derived CDR1 and CDR2 are LGHNA and YSLEER. The V and J ends lost 1 base and 4 bases, in that order; junction bases with no gene match: 5. The CDR3 totals 15 residues. The CDR3 protein is CASSQAGQAATEAFF. CDR3 coding DNA: TGCGCCAGCAGCCAAGCGGGACAGGCGGCCACTGAAGCTTTCTTT.

This chain connects TRBV2 to TRBJ1-5; no clear D. V lost 1 base and J lost 3, with 7 bases in between. CDR1 and CDR2 (germline): SNHLY, FYNNEI. The CDR3 is 14 residues long. CDR3 in amino acids: CASSEDRFNQPQHF. The CDR3 nucleotides read TGTGCCAGCAGTGAAGATAGATTCAATCAGCCCCAGCATTTT.

The J gene is TRBJ2-7, the V gene TRBV5-6, with D maybe TRBD1 (6 bases). Germline V gene sequence: CDR1 SGHDT, CDR2 YYEEEE. The V end was cut by 2 bases, the J end by 4 bases, with 13 bases between. This CDR3 is built from 14 residues. In nucleotides, the CDR3 is TGTGCCAGCAGCTTAATACAGGGAAGTTACGAGCAGTACTTC. It specifies CASSLIQGSYEQYF. The variable domain in full, with the rest retrieved from reference TRBV5-6 and TRBJ2-7, is DAGVTQSPTHLIKTRGQQVTLRCSPKSGHDTVSWYQQALGQGPQFIFQYYEEEERQRGNFPDRFSGHQFPNYSSELNVNALLLGDSALYLCASSLIQGSYEQYFGPGTRLTVT.

CDR3 region: CSVEAQSYEQYF. The CDR3 coding sequence is TGCAGCGTTGAGGCGCAGTCCTACGAGCAGTACTTC. The chain recombines TRBV29-1 with TRBJ2-7; D not resolved. Trimming removed 3 bases at V and 1 base at J, with 7 bases between. The germline V gene encodes CDR1 SQVTM and CDR2 ANQGSEA. The CDR3 covers 12 residues.

The chain employs TRBV11-2 and TRBJ2-3, with 7 bases matching TRBD1. CDR1 is SGHAT and CDR2 is FQNNGV in the germline V gene. The V and J ends lost 0 bases and 2 bases, in that order; junction bases with no gene match: 8. The CDR3 covers 17 residues. The CDR3 bases are TGTGCCAGCAGCTTAGATGATTGGGACAGTCACACAGATACGCAGTATTTT. Translation: CASSLDDWDSHTDTQYF.

This chain joins TRBV9 and TRBJ1-2; D remains unclear. Deletions cut 7 bases from V and 8 bases from J, with 12 bases between. The CDR3 is 11 amino acids. Germline CDR1 SGDLS, CDR2 YYNGEE. CDR3 protein: CASLGLGGYTF. CDR3 nucleotide sequence: TGTGCCAGCCTGGGGTTGGGAGGCTACACCTTC.

This clone has just a few counts. The rearrangement joins TRBV29-1 to TRBJ2-3, with a weak D call TRBD2 (5 bases). Germline V gene lookup returns CDR1 SQVTM and CDR2 ANQGSEA. Trimming left V 7 bases short and J 6 bases short, with 11 bases between. This CDR3 region has 11 residues. The CDR3 DNA follows: TGCAGCGCGGGGTCGGTGGATACGCAGTATTTT. Translating it yields CSAGSVDTQYF.

The J gene is TRBJ2-7, the V gene TRBV11-1; the match to TRBD2 covers 12 bases. J was trimmed by 6 bases and V by 3 bases; bases with no gene match: 3. This CDR3 region has 14 residues. The germline V gene encodes CDR1 SGHAT and CDR2 FQDESV (reference sequence). The CDR3 is CASSFGLAGREQYF. The CDR3 DNA follows: TGTGCCAGCAGCTTTGGACTAGCGGGGCGCGAGCAGTACTTC.

The chain carries TRBV29-1 and TRBJ1-3; D ambiguous. Germline V lookup: CDR1 SQVTM, CDR2 ANQGSEA. This CDR3 has 13 residues. V lost 5 bases and J lost 0, with 8 bases in between. CDR3 bases: TGCAGCGTTAGCCAGAGCTCTGGAAACACCATATATTTT. Its protein product is CSVSQSSGNTIYF.

The chain joins TRBV29-1 to TRBJ2-1, with 9 positions matching TRBD1. The junction had 7 bases not matched to a gene; V was cut back by 5 bases and J by 8 bases. The CDR3 covers 13 residues. Germline V gene lookup returns CDR1 SQVTM and CDR2 ANQGSEA. This CDR3 is CSVWTGVLDEQFF. The CDR3 DNA follows: TGCAGCGTTTGGACAGGGGTACTCGATGAGCAGTTCTTC.

The chain recombines TRBV7-3 with TRBJ2-1; TRBD2 matches 9 bases. CDR3 length: 14 residues. The J segment lost 3 bases and the V segment lost 5 bases, leaving 2 bases of the junction unmatched. From germline, CDR1 is SGHTA and CDR2 FQGTGA. This chain's CDR3 is CASSLSGGYNEQFF. DNA for the CDR3: TGTGCCAGCAGCCTTAGCGGGGGCTACAATGAGCAGTTCTTC.

The chain links TRBV29-1 to TRBJ1-2, with a possible D match to TRBD1 (6 bases). The CDR3 is 15 amino acids. Trimming cost V 0 bases and J 6 bases, with 17 bases left between them. Germline V CDR1 and CDR2: SQVTM, ANQGSEA. CDR3 in amino acids: CSVEDRFGTQHGYTF. Here the CDR3 DNA reads TGCAGCGTTGAAGACCGCTTCGGGACACAGCATGGCTACACCTTC. The variable domain in full, with the rest retrieved from reference TRBV29-1 and TRBJ1-2, is SAVISQKPSRDICQRGTSLTIQCQVDSQVTMMFWYRQQPGQSLTLIATANQGSEATYESGFVIDKFPISRPNLTFSTLTVSNMSPEDSSIYLCSVEDRFGTQHGYTFGSGTRLTVV.

V usage is TRBV29-1 and J usage is TRBJ2-5; tentatively, D is TRBD2 (5 bases). Per the germline V gene, CDR1 is SQVTM and CDR2 is ANQGSEA. V lost 7 bases and J lost 4, with 13 bases in between. CDR3 size: 12 residues. CDR3 loop: CSETGSGETQYF. For the CDR3, the DNA is TGCAGCGAGACGGGGTCTGGAGAGACCCAGTACTTC.

This chain joins TRBV6-6 and TRBJ2-7, with 8 bases lining up with TRBD2. Germline-derived CDR1 and CDR2 are MNHNY and SVGAGI (reference sequence). The trim removed 2 bases at V and 7 bases at J, leaving 4 bases unmatched. CDR3 length equals 13 residues. The CDR3, as DNA: TGTGCCAGCAGTTACCCGGGAGGGTCTGAGCAGTACTTC. Translation gives CASSYPGGSEQYF.